This T cell receptor (beta chain) was retrieved from a study of spatial heterogeneity in lung cancer. Whole-study findings and limits: Mutation counts in tumors were tracked by counts of expanded intratumoral alpha and beta TCRs.

On this clonotype: Its antigen remains unknown. This beta chain lies outside the target of a library built for alpha chains; its clone size means little.

The presence of a unique molecular identifier marked each TCR cDNA molecule. MiXCR was run by TCRdb on the 5' RACE reads, yielding one entry per CDR3 protein. The sample has about 9,800 distinct CDR3 sequences; approximately 50% are singletons. Time point meaning: sample taken at primary tumor resection. CDR1 is MDHEN and CDR2 is SYDVKM in the germline V gene. CDR3 size: 17 residues. The V and J ends lost 5 bases and 4 bases respectively, with 21 bases between them. This specimen consisted of lung tumor tissue, obtained at surgery. The V and J genes are TRBV28 and TRBJ2-1; no reliable D call. The clonotype comes from a female donor with early-stage non-small cell lung cancer. The chain's CDR3 is CASSPPTNRRIYNEQFF. The CDR3 DNA is TGTGCCAGCAGTCCCCCCACGAACCGCCGTATTTACAATGAGCAGTTCTTC.